Listed below are T cell receptor beta chains from one sample, sequenced in a study of brain metastases from non-small cell lung cancer. Some clones are missing from TCRdb's copy, which holds only in-frame ones; the method was immunoSEQ multiplex PCR. The sample yields about 7,400 clones, just under 85% seen once. The source material was primary lung tumor tissue. These receptor sequences come from a donor aged 40 or over with non-small cell lung cancer. The CDR3 runs from the conserved cysteine through the conserved F or W. D genes are given only for firm matches. Size values are once, few and many counts, or a class for expanded clones, and some rows have none.

j_gene: TRBJ1-5
d_gene: TRBD1
abundance: NA
v_gene: TRBV10-3
CDR3aa: CAISERAGGGQPQHF
CDR3nt: TGTGCCATCAGTGAGCGGGCAGGGGGAGGTCAGCCCCAGCATTTT

j_gene: TRBJ1-4
d_gene: TRBD1
abundance: NA
v_gene: TRBV5-1
CDR3aa: CASSLGVTGTNEKLFF
CDR3nt: TGCGCCAGCAGCTTGGGGGTGACAGGGACAAATGAAAAACTGTTTTTT

j_gene: TRBJ2-7
d_gene: NA
abundance: NA
v_gene: TRBV4-2
CDR3aa: CASSQDPRQGLYEQYF
CDR3nt: TGTGCCAGCAGCCAAGATCCCCGCCAGGGTTTATACGAGCAGTACTTC

j_gene: TRBJ1-2
d_gene: NA
abundance: NA
v_gene: TRBV7-9
CDR3aa: CASSQAATAPDGYTF
CDR3nt: TGTGCCAGCAGTCAAGCCGCCACCGCCCCGGATGGCTACACCTTC

j_gene: TRBJ1-2
d_gene: NA
abundance: NA
v_gene: TRBV5-6
CDR3aa: CASSLGGDYGYTF
CDR3nt: TGTGCCAGCAGCTTGGGTGGTGACTATGGCTACACCTTC

j_gene: TRBJ1-2
d_gene: NA
abundance: NA
v_gene: TRBV20-1
CDR3aa: CSAKQDYGYTF
CDR3nt: TGCAGTGCTAAACAGGACTATGGCTACACCTTC

j_gene: TRBJ2-1
d_gene: TRBD1
abundance: NA
v_gene: TRBV7-9
CDR3aa: CASRDRGMNNEQFF
CDR3nt: TGTGCCAGCAGGGACAGGGGTATGAACAATGAGCAGTTCTTC

j_gene: TRBJ1-6
d_gene: NA
abundance: NA
v_gene: TRBV2
CDR3aa: CASTVLQGTYNSPLHF
CDR3nt: TGTGCCAGCACCGTACTTCAGGGAACCTATAATTCACCCCTCCACTTT

j_gene: TRBJ1-1
d_gene: TRBD1
abundance: NA
v_gene: TRBV28
CDR3aa: CASSLNRGAFF
CDR3nt: TGTGCCAGCAGTTTAAACAGGGGAGCTTTCTTT

j_gene: TRBJ1-1
d_gene: TRBD1
abundance: NA
v_gene: TRBV27
CDR3aa: CASSLNRGRGEAFF
CDR3nt: TGTGCCAGCAGTTTAAACAGGGGGCGAGGTGAAGCTTTCTTT

j_gene: TRBJ2-3
d_gene: NA
abundance: NA
v_gene: TRBV19
CDR3aa: CASSLTSSTDTQYF
CDR3nt: TGTGCCAGTAGCCTGACGAGCAGCACAGATACGCAGTATTTT

j_gene: TRBJ2-4
d_gene: NA
abundance: NA
v_gene: TRBV5-1
CDR3aa: CASSSIADSIQYF
CDR3nt: TGCGCCAGCAGCTCCATAGCGGACAGCATTCAGTACTTC

j_gene: TRBJ2-1
d_gene: TRBD2
abundance: once
v_gene: TRBV3-1/TRBV3-2
CDR3aa: CASSPLRGGGASEQFF
CDR3nt: TGTGCCAGCAGCCCCCTTAGGGGCGGGGGGGCCAGTGAGCAGTTCTTC

j_gene: TRBJ1-1
d_gene: NA
abundance: once
v_gene: TRBV4-2
CDR3aa: CASSVPQEDNTEAFF
CDR3nt: TGTGCCAGCAGCGTCCCGCAGGAGGATAACACTGAAGCTTTCTTT

j_gene: TRBJ1-1
d_gene: NA
abundance: NA
v_gene: TRBV5-1
CDR3aa: CASSLAWGAQAGAFF
CDR3nt: TGCGCCAGCAGCTTGGCCTGGGGGGCGCAGGCCGGGGCTTTCTTT

j_gene: TRBJ1-1
d_gene: NA
abundance: NA
v_gene: TRBV12-1
CDR3aa: CASSQNRDRGLPISEAFF
CDR3nt: TGTGCCAGCAGCCAAAACCGGGACAGGGGACTCCCGATCTCTGAAGCTTTCTTT

j_gene: TRBJ2-7
d_gene: NA
abundance: NA
v_gene: TRBV4-3
CDR3aa: CASSQNRGWGYEQYF
CDR3nt: TGCGCCAGCAGCCAAAACAGAGGCTGGGGCTACGAGCAGTACTTC

j_gene: TRBJ2-2
d_gene: NA
abundance: NA
v_gene: TRBV7-8
CDR3aa: CASSWGVTGELFF
CDR3nt: TGTGCCAGCAGCTGGGGCGTCACCGGGGAGCTGTTTTTT

j_gene: TRBJ1-6
d_gene: NA
abundance: once
v_gene: TRBV18
CDR3aa: CASSPPAGDVSPLHF
CDR3nt: TGTGCCAGCTCACCCCCTGCAGGGGATGTTTCACCCCTCCACTTT

j_gene: TRBJ1-5
d_gene: TRBD1
abundance: few
v_gene: TRBV28
CDR3aa: CASRPMGQGRDQPQHF
CDR3nt: TGTGCCAGCAGGCCAATGGGACAGGGGAGGGATCAGCCCCAGCATTTT

j_gene: TRBJ1-6
d_gene: NA
abundance: NA
v_gene: TRBV5-6
CDR3aa: CASSFGRVVSPLHF
CDR3nt: TGTGCCAGCAGCTTTGGCAGGGTCGTTTCACCCCTCCACTTT

j_gene: TRBJ2-7
d_gene: TRBD1
abundance: NA
v_gene: TRBV6-5
CDR3aa: CASSYETGIYEEQYF
CDR3nt: TGTGCCAGCAGTTACGAGACAGGGATCTACGAGGAGCAGTACTTC

j_gene: TRBJ1-5
d_gene: NA
abundance: NA
v_gene: TRBV7-2
CDR3aa: CASSRNSNQPQHF
CDR3nt: TGTGCCAGCAGCCGGAACAGCAATCAGCCCCAGCATTTT

j_gene: TRBJ1-2
d_gene: TRBD1
abundance: NA
v_gene: TRBV6-5
CDR3aa: CASSFPGQDGGYTF
CDR3nt: TGTGCCAGCAGTTTCCCAGGACAGGACGGGGGCTACACCTTC

j_gene: TRBJ2-1
d_gene: TRBD2
abundance: NA
v_gene: TRBV5-1
CDR3aa: CASSLASLAGGRGEQFF
CDR3nt: TGCGCCAGCAGCTTGGCCTCACTAGCGGGGGGGCGAGGTGAGCAGTTCTTC

j_gene: TRBJ2-7
d_gene: TRBD1
abundance: NA
v_gene: TRBV18
CDR3aa: CASSPARGNTGVHEQYF
CDR3nt: TGTGCCAGCTCCCCCGCTAGGGGGAATACAGGGGTTCACGAGCAGTACTTC

j_gene: TRBJ1-4
d_gene: NA
abundance: NA
v_gene: TRBV28
CDR3aa: CASSLDRQGGEKLFF
CDR3nt: TGTGCCAGCAGTTTAGATCGGCAGGGAGGAGAAAAACTGTTTTTT

j_gene: TRBJ2-1
d_gene: NA
abundance: NA
v_gene: TRBV12-5
CDR3aa: CASGLGQGSNEQFF
CDR3nt: TGTGCTAGTGGTTTAGGGCAGGGGAGCAATGAGCAGTTCTTC

j_gene: TRBJ1-1
d_gene: NA
abundance: NA
v_gene: TRBV7-3
CDR3aa: CASSPHTGTEAFF
CDR3nt: TGTGCCAGCAGCCCGCACACAGGGACTGAAGCTTTCTTT

j_gene: TRBJ2-3
d_gene: NA
abundance: NA
v_gene: TRBV14
CDR3aa: CASSQEDFDTQYF
CDR3nt: TGTGCCAGCAGCCAAGAAGATTTTGATACGCAGTATTTT

j_gene: TRBJ1-1
d_gene: NA
abundance: NA
v_gene: TRBV13
CDR3aa: CASSLGPRGDTEAFF
CDR3nt: TGTGCCAGCAGCTTAGGCCCGAGGGGGGACACTGAAGCTTTCTTT

j_gene: TRBJ1-1
d_gene: NA
abundance: NA
v_gene: TRBV5-1
CDR3aa: CASSPGLRTEAFF
CDR3nt: TGCGCCAGCAGCCCGGGTCTGCGCACTGAAGCTTTCTTT

j_gene: TRBJ2-1
d_gene: TRBD2
abundance: NA
v_gene: TRBV29-1
CDR3aa: CSVGLAGGPDEQFF
CDR3nt: TGCAGCGTTGGACTAGCGGGGGGGCCGGATGAGCAGTTCTTC

j_gene: TRBJ2-5
d_gene: NA
abundance: NA
v_gene: TRBV7-6
CDR3aa: CASSLDLKTQYF
CDR3nt: TGTGCCAGCAGCTTAGACTTGAAGACCCAGTACTTC

j_gene: TRBJ1-2
d_gene: NA
abundance: NA
v_gene: TRBV4-3
CDR3aa: CASSQVSGRGDYGYTF
CDR3nt: TGCGCCAGCAGCCAAGTTAGTGGCAGGGGCGACTATGGCTACACCTTC

j_gene: TRBJ2-7
d_gene: NA
abundance: NA
v_gene: TRBV3-1/TRBV3-2
CDR3aa: CVSSQDLEEQYF
CDR3nt: TGTGTCAGCAGCCAAGATTTGGAGGAGCAGTACTTC

j_gene: TRBJ2-3
d_gene: TRBD2
abundance: few
v_gene: TRBV2
CDR3aa: CASSGVAGGDTQYF
CDR3nt: TGTGCCAGCAGTGGGGTAGCGGGGGGAGATACGCAGTATTTT

j_gene: TRBJ1-1
d_gene: NA
abundance: NA
v_gene: TRBV5-4
CDR3aa: CASSPLMAVRNTEAFF
CDR3nt: TGTGCCAGCAGCCCATTAATGGCGGTCAGGAACACTGAAGCTTTCTTT

j_gene: TRBJ2-7
d_gene: TRBD2
abundance: few
v_gene: TRBV5-6
CDR3aa: CASSLGASGGSYEQYF
CDR3nt: TGTGCCAGCAGCTTGGGGGCTAGCGGCGGATCCTACGAGCAGTACTTC

j_gene: TRBJ1-2
d_gene: TRBD1
abundance: NA
v_gene: TRBV5-5
CDR3aa: CASSFSQGDYGYTF
CDR3nt: TGTGCCAGCAGCTTTTCACAGGGGGACTATGGCTACACCTTC

j_gene: TRBJ1-1
d_gene: NA
abundance: NA
v_gene: TRBV6-2/TRBV6-3
CDR3aa: CASSYLGTDTEAFF
CDR3nt: TGTGCCAGCAGTTACCTCGGTACGGACACTGAAGCTTTCTTT

j_gene: TRBJ2-7
d_gene: TRBD2
abundance: large
v_gene: TRBV7-8
CDR3aa: CASSLVRAGAAYEQYF
CDR3nt: TGTGCCAGCAGCTTAGTGAGGGCGGGAGCGGCCTACGAGCAGTACTTC

j_gene: TRBJ1-2
d_gene: NA
abundance: NA
v_gene: TRBV28
CDR3aa: CASSLYWALVDGEYSYTF
CDR3nt: TGTGCCAGCAGTTTATATTGGGCGTTAGTGGACGGAGAATATAGCTACACCTTC

j_gene: TRBJ1-2
d_gene: TRBD1
abundance: NA
v_gene: TRBV18
CDR3aa: CVSSPGQLNYGYTF
CDR3nt: TGTGTCAGCTCCCCGGGACAGCTTAACTATGGCTACACCTTC

j_gene: TRBJ1-1
d_gene: NA
abundance: NA
v_gene: TRBV4-3
CDR3aa: CVSSQETGPRNTEAFF
CDR3nt: TGCGTCAGCAGCCAAGAAACAGGGCCCCGTAACACTGAAGCTTTCTTT

j_gene: TRBJ1-1
d_gene: TRBD1
abundance: once
v_gene: TRBV14
CDR3aa: CASSQTNRGQTEAFF
CDR3nt: TGTGCCAGCAGCCAAACCAACAGGGGGCAAACTGAAGCTTTCTTT

j_gene: TRBJ1-5
d_gene: NA
abundance: NA
v_gene: TRBV15
CDR3aa: CATSRDGRGWGWSPQHF
CDR3nt: TGTGCCACCAGCAGAGATGGCAGGGGTTGGGGCTGGTCGCCCCAGCATTTT

j_gene: TRBJ1-4
d_gene: TRBD1
abundance: once
v_gene: TRBV5-1
CDR3aa: CASSLMTGGEGKLFF
CDR3nt: TGCGCCAGCAGCTTGATGACAGGGGGCGAGGGAAAACTGTTTTTT

j_gene: TRBJ2-3
d_gene: TRBD1
abundance: NA
v_gene: TRBV29-1
CDR3aa: CSIEGGGGTDTQYF
CDR3nt: TGCAGCATTGAAGGGGGCGGAGGAACAGATACGCAGTATTTT

j_gene: TRBJ1-1
d_gene: TRBD1
abundance: NA
v_gene: TRBV3-1/TRBV3-2
CDR3aa: CASSRLTGGEAEAFF
CDR3nt: TGTGCCAGCAGCCGCCTTACAGGGGGGGAGGCTGAAGCTTTCTTT

j_gene: TRBJ2-7
d_gene: NA
abundance: NA
v_gene: TRBV7-9
CDR3aa: CASSPLNEQYF
CDR3nt: TGTGCCAGCAGCCCACTGAACGAGCAGTACTTC

j_gene: TRBJ2-1
d_gene: NA
abundance: NA
v_gene: TRBV5-4
CDR3aa: CASSLPGTFEQFF
CDR3nt: TGTGCCAGCAGCCTCCCAGGGACTTTCGAGCAGTTCTTC

j_gene: TRBJ1-1
d_gene: NA
abundance: few
v_gene: TRBV4-3
CDR3aa: CASSQETGPRNTEAFF
CDR3nt: TGCGCCAGCAGCCAAGAAACAGGGCCCCGTAACACTGAAGCTTTCTTT

j_gene: TRBJ1-1
d_gene: NA
abundance: NA
v_gene: TRBV6-5
CDR3aa: CASRSGAYEAFF
CDR3nt: TGTGCCAGCAGGTCCGGGGCCTATGAAGCTTTCTTT

j_gene: TRBJ2-6
d_gene: TRBD2
abundance: NA
v_gene: TRBV4-1
CDR3aa: CASSQIGLADPSGANVLTF
CDR3nt: TGCGCCAGCAGCCAAATCGGACTAGCGGATCCCTCTGGGGCCAACGTCCTGACTTTC

j_gene: TRBJ2-1
d_gene: NA
abundance: NA
v_gene: TRBV27
CDR3aa: CASSGANSSYNEQFF
CDR3nt: TGTGCCAGCAGTGGAGCGAACAGCTCCTATAATGAGCAGTTCTTC

j_gene: TRBJ2-1
d_gene: NA
abundance: NA
v_gene: TRBV14
CDR3aa: CASSPGGLNEQFF
CDR3nt: TGTGCCAGCAGCCCAGGGGGGTTGAATGAGCAGTTCTTC

j_gene: TRBJ2-2
d_gene: TRBD2
abundance: NA
v_gene: TRBV19
CDR3aa: CASSGLAPGGYTGELFF
CDR3nt: TGCGCCAGTAGTGGGCTAGCCCCGGGAGGATACACCGGGGAGCTGTTTTTT

j_gene: TRBJ1-1
d_gene: NA
abundance: NA
v_gene: TRBV10-1
CDR3aa: CASSKSISAGLAFF
CDR3nt: TGCGCCAGCAGTAAGTCCATATCAGCAGGGTTGGCTTTCTTT

j_gene: TRBJ1-1
d_gene: TRBD1
abundance: NA
v_gene: TRBV18
CDR3aa: CASSQDRGRDTEAFF
CDR3nt: TGTGCCAGCTCACAAGACAGGGGGAGGGACACTGAAGCTTTCTTT